The entry below describes one T cell receptor (beta chain). Its antigen is unidentified. TCRdb re-analysed the reads in MiXCR, keeping a single row per CDR3 protein. This table has just under 65,000 distinct CDR3 sequences, roughly half appearing once. The CDR3 has 14 residues. Germline V gene data show CDR1 as MDHEN and CDR2 as SYDVKM. The V end lost 8 bases, the J end lost 0 bases, and 12 bases lay between the germline ends. The data derive from a study of type 1 regulatory T cells. On the study more broadly: An in vitro protocol generated T-allo10, a Tr1-enriched, alloantigen-specific CD4 T cell product. Findings and limits, study-wide: Compared with non-type 1 regulatory T cells, type 1 regulatory T cells showed a more restricted TCR repertoire.

Source material: cultured non-Tr1 T cells, either the whole culture or a sorted T cell fraction (not recorded which). V is TRBV28 and J is TRBJ2-3; D possibly corresponds to TRBD1 (6 bases). The TCR comes from a human donor in good health. For the CDR3, the DNA is TGTGCCAGCCAGGGGTGGGGTAGCACAGATACGCAGTATTTT. As protein: CASQGWGSTDTQYF.